Listed below are T cell receptor beta chains from one sample, sequenced in a study of shared clonotypes between healthy human individuals. Data came from immunoSEQ multiplex PCR; TCRdb stores just in-frame clones and leaves some out. The sample lists about 520,000 clones; approximately 84% were seen once. Sequences were obtained from PBMCs. All receptors come from a woman aged 40 to 50 in good health. Some clones in this sample may be carry-over from other donors' samples. CDR3s include the opening cysteine and the closing phenylalanine or tryptophan. A D gene is named only where the DNA matches it firmly. Not all rows give a size; the values are once, few, many and, for expanded clones, a class.

>TRBJ2-7|TRBV15|NA|14|TRBD1
TGTGCCACCAGCAGAGGGGACAGCCTCTACGAGCAGTACTTC
CATSRGDSLYEQYF
>TRBJ2-7|TRBV11-3|NA|11|NA
TGTGCCAGCAGCGCCCGGAGAGAGCAGTACTTC
CASSARREQYF
>TRBJ2-7|TRBV28|NA|14|TRBD1
TGTGCCAGCAGTTTATTTGGGGACAGCTACGAGCAGTACTTC
CASSLFGDSYEQYF
>TRBJ2-3|TRBV7-2|NA|13|NA
TGTGCCAGCAGCCCTCTTTCCGTGGATACGCAGTATTTT
CASSPLSVDTQYF
>TRBJ1-2|TRBV9|NA|13|TRBD1
TGTGCCAGCAGCGTGGGACAGGGCTCTGGCTACACCTTC
CASSVGQGSGYTF
>TRBJ1-5|TRBV15|NA|13|NA
TGTGCCACCAGCAGAGATCTGGGGCAGCCCCAGCATTTT
CATSRDLGQPQHF
>TRBJ2-3|TRBV27|NA|17|TRBD2
TGTGCCAGCAGTTTAATGGGACTAGCGGCTAGCACAGATACGCAGTATTTT
CASSLMGLAASTDTQYF
>TRBJ1-2|TRBV2|few|13|NA
TGTGCCAGCAGTGATTGGGGGTACTATGGCTACACCTTC
CASSDWGYYGYTF
>TRBJ1-5|TRBV15|NA|15|TRBD1
TGTGCCACCAGCACCCGGACAGGGTTAGATCAGCCCCAGCATTTT
CATSTRTGLDQPQHF
>TRBJ1-2|TRBV19|NA|14|NA
TGTGCCAGTAGTCCGGGGGGCGGCGTGTCTGGCTACACCTTC
CASSPGGGVSGYTF
>TRBJ2-7|TRBV7-9|NA|13|NA
TGTGCCAGCAGCTCTGGAGGGCCAGGGGAGCAGTACTTC
CASSSGGPGEQYF
>TRBJ2-7|TRBV28|NA|10|NA
TGTGCCAGCAGTTCGCGGGAGCAGTACTTC
CASSSREQYF
>TRBJ1-3|TRBV7-3|NA|14|NA
TGTGCCAGCAGCATTGGCGGGACTGGAAACACCATATATTTT
CASSIGGTGNTIYF
>TRBJ2-1|TRBV2|NA|16|TRBD2
TGTGCCAGCCCTACCTACGTACTAGCGGGAATAGATGAGCAGTTCTTC
CASPTYVLAGIDEQFF
>TRBJ2-6|TRBV4-1|NA|16|NA
TGCGCCAGCAGCCATAGTAGGCCCTCTGGGGCCAACGTCCTGACTTTC
CASSHSRPSGANVLTF
>TRBJ2-7|TRBV27|NA|14|TRBD2
TGTGCCAGCAGCCTCGGGTGGGGGGGAAACGAGCAGTACTTC
CASSLGWGGNEQYF
>TRBJ2-7|TRBV27|few|16|NA
TGTGCCAGCAGTCCGGGGAGGGGGCGCCTCACCTACGAGCAGTACTTC
CASSPGRGRLTYEQYF
>TRBJ2-5|TRBV7-9|NA|16|NA
TGTGCCAGCAGCTTAAGACCTACAGGGAACCAAGAGACCCAGTACTTC
CASSLRPTGNQETQYF
>TRBJ2-7|TRBV6-5|NA|15|TRBD1
TGTGCCAGCAGTTACTCCGGACAGGGTTCCTACGAGCAGTACTTC
CASSYSGQGSYEQYF
>TRBJ2-4|TRBV28|NA|18|TRBD2
TGTGCCAGCAGTTTAAGGTTTGCTAGCGGGAAAACCAAAAACATTCAGTACTTC
CASSLRFASGKTKNIQYF
>TRBJ2-4|TRBV7-6|NA|16|NA
TGTGCCAGCAGGCGTCCGGAGGTAACGGCCAAAAACATTCAGTACTTC
CASRRPEVTAKNIQYF
>TRBJ1-4|TRBV19|NA|11|NA
TGTGCCAGTAGGAGAGGAGAAAAACTGTTTTTT
CASRRGEKLFF
>TRBJ1-2|TRBV29-1|few|13|NA
TGCAGCGCCGAGGGGGGGGCCCTAGGAGGCTACACCTTC
CSAEGGALGGYTF
>TRBJ2-7|TRBV6-6|NA|15|TRBD1
TGTGCCAGCAGGGTTTTCCCGGACAGGGCACACGAGCAGTACTTC
CASRVFPDRAHEQYF
>TRBJ1-1|TRBV19|NA|15|TRBD1
TGTGCCAGTAGTATAGATCAGGGGGTCCGGACTGAAGCTTTCTTT
CASSIDQGVRTEAFF
>TRBJ2-7|TRBV11-2|NA|15|NA
TGTGCCAGCAGCTTAGGTCTATTCACTACGAGGGAGCAGTACTTC
CASSLGLFTTREQYF
>TRBJ2-5|TRBV29-1|few|15|TRBD1
TGCAGCGTCAGCGGACAGGGGGCCGGTCAAGAGACCCAGTACTTC
CSVSGQGAGQETQYF
>TRBJ2-3|TRBV27|NA|16|TRBD1
TGTGCCAGCAGGCGGACCGGACAGGGGGCCTCAGATACGCAGTATTTT
CASRRTGQGASDTQYF
>TRBJ2-5|TRBV7-8|NA|17|TRBD2
TGTGCCAGCAGCTTATGGGCTAGCGGGAGTTCCCCAGAGACCCAGTACTTC
CASSLWASGSSPETQYF
>TRBJ2-7|TRBV21-1|NA|15|NA
TGTGCCAGCAGCAAAGGCGGGCTAGCGTGGGACGAGCAGTACTTC
CASSKGGLAWDEQYF
>TRBJ2-1|TRBV11-2|NA|16|TRBD2
TGTGCCAGCAGCTTAAGGCCTAGCGGGGTCCACAATGAGCAGTTCTTC
CASSLRPSGVHNEQFF
>TRBJ1-2|TRBV19|NA|13|NA
TGTGCCAGTAACCTCGACAGCTCCTATGGCTACACCTTC
CASNLDSSYGYTF
>TRBJ2-7|TRBV28|NA|14|TRBD1
TGTGCCAGCAGAACCCGACAGGGGGCCTACGAGCAGTACTTC
CASRTRQGAYEQYF
>TRBJ1-5|TRBV6-1|once|14|NA
TGTGCCAGCAGTGGTCTCGGTACTAATCAGCCCCAGCATTTT
CASSGLGTNQPQHF
>TRBJ1-1|TRBV7-3|NA|13|NA
TGTGCCAGCAGCTCGCGGAGGAACACTGAAGCTTTCTTT
CASSSRRNTEAFF
>TRBJ1-4|TRBV30|NA|16|TRBD1
TGTGCCTGGAGCCTGGGACAGGGGGGGGCTAATGAAAAACTGTTTTTT
CAWSLGQGGANEKLFF
>TRBJ1-2|TRBV25-1|NA|11|TRBD1
TGTGCCAGCAGGACAGGGTATGGCTACACCTTC
CASRTGYGYTF
>TRBJ2-3|TRBV6-5|NA|15|NA
TGTGCCAGCAGTTACCAAGCAGGGACCACAGATACGCAGTATTTT
CASSYQAGTTDTQYF
>TRBJ1-2|TRBV5-4|once|15|NA
TGTGCCAGCAGCTTGAGTCCCGGGACTAACTATGGCTACACCTTC
CASSLSPGTNYGYTF
>TRBJ2-2|TRBV28|NA|15|TRBD1
TGTGCCAGCAGCCCCCCACAGGGGGCTTCCGGGGAGCTGTTTTTT
CASSPPQGASGELFF
>TRBJ1-3|TRBV7-6|few|17|TRBD1
TGTGCCAGCAGCTTAGCAGAGGGACAGGGCACTGGAAACACCATATATTTT
CASSLAEGQGTGNTIYF
>TRBJ2-1|TRBV7-9|NA|14|TRBD2
TGTGCCAGCAGCTACGGGACTAGCGGCAATGAGCAGTTCTTC
CASSYGTSGNEQFF
>TRBJ2-2|TRBV30|many|15|NA
TGTGCCTGGAGTCTAGGTCGAGTTGACACCGGGGAGCTGTTTTTT
CAWSLGRVDTGELFF
>TRBJ1-3|TRBV4-3|NA|17|NA
TGCGCCAGCAGCCAGCACACAGGTGCCTACTCTGGAAACACCATATATTTT
CASSQHTGAYSGNTIYF
>TRBJ2-4|TRBV4-1|NA|15|TRBD2
TGCGCCAGCTCGGGGGGAGTTTTGGCCAAAAACATTCAGTACTTC
CASSGGVLAKNIQYF
>TRBJ2-3|TRBV7-2|once|16|NA
TGTGCCAGCAGCTTAGTTGGCACCTTGAGAACAGATACGCAGTATTTT
CASSLVGTLRTDTQYF
>TRBJ2-1|TRBV4-2|NA|17|NA
TGTGCCAGCAGCCTATCTCTCAGGGCTAGTTATGGCAATGAGCAGTTCTTC
CASSLSLRASYGNEQFF
>TRBJ2-5|TRBV25-1|many|11|NA
TGTGCCAGCAGTGAGGGATGGACCCAGTACTTC
CASSEGWTQYF
>TRBJ1-1|TRBV7-6|NA|14|NA
TGTGCCAGCAGCCAAACGGCCGTCAACACTGAAGCTTTCTTT
CASSQTAVNTEAFF
>TRBJ2-5|TRBV30|NA|12|NA
TGTGCCTGGAGTGCCCTCAGGGAGACCCAGTACTTC
CAWSALRETQYF
>TRBJ2-7|TRBV7-3|NA|14|TRBD1
TGTGCCAGCAGCTGGGGACAGGGGTCCTACGAGCAGTACTTC
CASSWGQGSYEQYF
>TRBJ1-1|TRBV7-3|NA|13|NA
TGTGCCAGCAGCTTCGACGGGAACACTGAAGCTTTCTTT
CASSFDGNTEAFF
>TRBJ1-2|TRBV7-9|NA|15|NA
TGTGCCAGCAGCTTAGCGGTGGGGGCCAACTATGGCTACACCTTC
CASSLAVGANYGYTF